Listed below are T cell receptor beta chains from one sample, sequenced in a study of follicular helper T cells after annual influenza vaccination. Assay: immunoSEQ multiplex PCR; the TCRdb copy retains only in-frame clones and omits some. The sample yields a few thousand clones, over 75% seen once. The source material was CXCR5+ CD38- circulating T follicular helper cells from blood, sampled on the day of influenza vaccination. These TCRs come from an adult who received the influenza vaccine. The CDR3 runs from the conserved cysteine through the conserved F or W. The D gene is left open where the match is weak. Rows may omit the clone size; those that give it use once, few, many or a size class.

abundance	len	d_gene	j_gene	v_gene	CDR3aa	CDR3nt
NA	13	NA	TRBJ2-4	TRBV7-2	CASSFGDQNIQYF	TGTGCCAGCAGCTTCGGGGACCAAAACATTCAGTACTTC
few	14	TRBD1	TRBJ1-5	TRBV6-1	CASSSLQGDQPQHF	TGTGCCAGCAGCAGCCTACAGGGGGATCAGCCCCAGCATTTT
NA	13	NA	TRBJ2-7	TRBV11-3	CASSRGETYEQYF	TGTGCCAGCAGCCGGGGAGAAACCTACGAGCAGTACTTC
NA	15	NA	TRBJ1-6	TRBV15	CATSRDRAVNSPLHF	TGTGCCACCAGCAGAGATCGGGCCGTGAATTCACCCCTCCACTTT
NA	16	NA	TRBJ1-2	TRBV19	CATIGPRGTYDYGYTF	TGTGCCACCATCGGTCCACGGGGAACTTATGACTATGGCTACACCTTC
NA	13	NA	TRBJ2-7	TRBV2	CASRTEIPYEQYF	TGTGCCAGCAGGACGGAAATCCCCTACGAGCAGTACTTC
NA	14	NA	TRBJ2-3	TRBV5-1	CASGGGPLTDTQYF	TGCGCCAGCGGCGGGGGCCCCCTCACAGATACGCAGTATTTT
NA	15	NA	TRBJ2-1	TRBV6-4	CATRDTESSYNEQFF	TGTGCCACCCGGGACACCGAAAGCTCCTACAATGAGCAGTTCTTC
NA	16	TRBD2	TRBJ2-1	TRBV11-2	CASSSGGAGSYNEQFF	TGTGCCAGCAGCTCCGGGGGGGCCGGGTCCTACAATGAGCAGTTCTTC
NA	14	NA	TRBJ2-3	TRBV5-1	CASSLDSRTDTQYF	TGCGCCAGTAGCTTGGACTCGCGCACAGATACGCAGTATTTT
NA	16	TRBD1	TRBJ2-3	TRBV7-3	CASSLRGQLDTDTQYF	TGTGCCAGCAGCTTAAGGGGACAGCTAGACACAGATACGCAGTATTTT
NA	16	NA	TRBJ1-4	TRBV7-2	CASSLASGATNEKLFF	TGTGCCAGCAGCTTAGCATCTGGAGCAACTAATGAAAAACTGTTTTTT
few	13	NA	TRBJ1-5	TRBV7-2	CASSSQDTQPQHF	TGTGCCAGCAGCTCACAGGATACTCAGCCCCAGCATTTT
NA	15	NA	TRBJ1-3	TRBV9	CASSVDPGSGNTIYF	TGTGCCAGCAGCGTAGATCCGGGATCTGGAAACACCATATATTTT
NA	13	TRBD1	TRBJ1-1	TRBV11-3	CASSFRTGSEAFF	TGTGCCAGCAGCTTTCGGACAGGGAGTGAAGCTTTCTTT
NA	16	NA	TRBJ1-5	TRBV7-8	CASSLRISGLNQPQHF	TGTGCCAGCAGCTTACGAATCTCCGGTCTTAATCAGCCCCAGCATTTT
NA	15	NA	TRBJ1-1	TRBV27	CASSLSGVLLTEAFF	TGTGCCAGCAGTTTAAGTGGGGTCCTCTTGACTGAAGCTTTCTTT
NA	14	NA	TRBJ2-1	TRBV7-3	CASSLTWASNEQFF	TGTGCCAGCAGCTTAACGTGGGCCAGTAATGAGCAGTTCTTC
NA	15	TRBD2	TRBJ2-1	TRBV5-1	CASTELAGGHNEQFF	TGCGCCAGCACCGAACTAGCGGGGGGACACAATGAGCAGTTCTTC
NA	14	NA	TRBJ2-5	TRBV5-1	CASSLGRYQETQYF	TGCGCCAGCAGCTTGGGGAGGTACCAAGAGACCCAGTACTTC
NA	13	TRBD1	TRBJ1-1	TRBV18	CASSRDREGEAFF	TGTGCCAGCTCACGGGACAGGGAGGGTGAAGCTTTCTTT
NA	16	TRBD2	TRBJ2-2	TRBV10-3	CAISEGGGSNTGELFF	TGTGCCATCAGTGAGGGCGGGGGGTCGAACACCGGGGAGCTGTTTTTT
NA	14	TRBD1	TRBJ1-2	TRBV29-1	CSVVTQGASDGYTF	TGCAGCGTCGTTACTCAGGGGGCCTCTGATGGCTACACCTTC
once	13	NA	TRBJ1-2	TRBV19	CASSMNRFYGYTF	TGTGCCAGTAGTATGAACAGGTTCTATGGCTACACCTTC
NA	14	TRBD1	TRBJ2-7	TRBV5-5	CASSQQGGSYEQYF	TGTGCCAGCAGCCAACAGGGGGGATCCTACGAGCAGTACTTC
NA	13	NA	TRBJ1-4	TRBV14	CASSHGRNEKLFF	TGTGCCAGCAGCCATGGCCGGAATGAAAAACTGTTTTTT
NA	14	NA	TRBJ1-2	TRBV11-2	CASTKGLEIRGYTF	TGTGCCAGCACCAAGGGGTTGGAGATAAGGGGCTACACCTTC
NA	15	NA	TRBJ1-4	TRBV9	CASSPTPVGNEKLFF	TGTGCCAGCAGCCCCACCCCTGTAGGGAATGAAAAACTGTTTTTT
NA	14	TRBD2	TRBJ2-5	TRBV5-4	CASSSQRGAETQYF	TGTGCCAGCAGCTCCCAGCGGGGGGCAGAGACCCAGTACTTC
few	14	NA	TRBJ2-7	TRBV6-5	CASSSESGSYEQYF	TGTGCCAGCAGTTCGGAATCAGGGTCCTACGAGCAGTACTTC
NA	15	NA	TRBJ2-3	TRBV27	CASSGVGGRMDTQYF	TGTGCCAGCAGTGGGGTCGGGGGGCGCATGGATACGCAGTATTTT
NA	15	NA	TRBJ2-6	TRBV7-9	CASSGGGSGANVLTF	TGTGCCAGCAGCGGTGGAGGCTCTGGGGCCAACGTCCTGACTTTC
NA	16	NA	TRBJ1-1	TRBV6-5	CASSYVGGSLNTEAFF	TGTGCCAGCAGTTATGTCGGGGGAAGCTTGAACACTGAAGCTTTCTTT
NA	13	NA	TRBJ1-4	TRBV28	CASLSATNEKLFF	TGTGCCAGCCTCTCTGCAACTAATGAAAAACTGTTTTTT
NA	14	NA	TRBJ1-1	TRBV19	CASSMLWGDTEAFF	TGTGCCAGTAGTATGCTTTGGGGGGACACTGAAGCTTTCTTT
NA	13	NA	TRBJ2-1	TRBV18	CATQPRGDNEQFF	TGTGCCACCCAACCCCGGGGAGACAATGAGCAGTTCTTC
once	16	NA	TRBJ1-2	TRBV19	CASSLNLRDAGYGYTF	TGTGCCAGTAGTTTAAATTTGAGGGACGCAGGCTATGGCTACACCTTC
NA	14	NA	TRBJ2-5	TRBV29-1	CSVDQVSMGETQYF	TGCAGCGTTGATCAGGTCTCGATGGGGGAGACCCAGTACTTC
few	13	NA	TRBJ1-1	TRBV11-3	CASSFRAGSEAFF	TGTGCCAGCAGCTTTCGCGCAGGGAGTGAAGCTTTCTTT
NA	13	NA	TRBJ2-7	TRBV5-6	CASSLATGTQRYF	TGTGCCAGCAGCTTAGCGACGGGGACCCAGCGGTACTTC
NA	14	NA	TRBJ2-1	TRBV7-9	CASSFSGHKNEQFF	TGTGCCAGCAGCTTTTCCGGCCACAAGAATGAGCAGTTCTTC
NA	18	TRBD1	TRBJ1-6	TRBV11-2	CASSPRMDRVNYNSPLHF	TGTGCCAGCAGCCCGAGGATGGACAGGGTCAACTATAATTCACCCCTCCACTTT
NA	14	NA	TRBJ2-1	TRBV19	CASSSPGSYNEQFF	TGTGCCAGTAGTTCCCCCGGCTCCTACAATGAGCAGTTCTTC
NA	14	NA	TRBJ1-4	TRBV5-8	CASRRGSFNEKLFF	TGTGCCAGCAGAAGGGGTTCCTTTAATGAAAAACTGTTTTTT
NA	16	NA	TRBJ1-6	TRBV5-1	CASSLDLGGGNSPLHF	TGCGCCAGCAGCTTGGACCTCGGGGGGGGTAATTCACCCCTCCACTTT
NA	13	NA	TRBJ1-1	TRBV6-1	CASKVSGTLEAFF	TGTGCCAGCAAAGTCAGTGGGACTCTTGAAGCTTTCTTT
NA	14	NA	TRBJ2-2	TRBV6-1	CASSVDWGTGELFF	TGTGCCAGCAGTGTCGACTGGGGCACCGGGGAGCTGTTTTTT
NA	13	TRBD2	TRBJ2-3	TRBV15	CATSRAGRGTQYF	TGTGCCACCAGCAGAGCTGGGAGGGGTACGCAGTATTTT
NA	16	NA	TRBJ1-5	TRBV21-1	CASRGGRVRGNQPQHF	TGTGCCAGCAGGGGGGGCCGGGTAAGAGGCAATCAGCCCCAGCATTTT
NA	13	NA	TRBJ2-7	TRBV19	CASSWRVAYEQYF	TGTGCCAGTAGCTGGAGGGTGGCGTACGAGCAGTACTTC
NA	14	NA	TRBJ2-2	TRBV5-4	CASSLAGKGGELFF	TGTGCCAGCAGCTTGGCCGGGAAGGGGGGGGAGCTGTTTTTT
NA	12	TRBD1	TRBJ1-1	TRBV5-6	CASSGRTGVAFF	TGTGCCAGCAGCGGGCGGACAGGGGTGGCTTTCTTT
NA	14	TRBD1	TRBJ2-7	TRBV6-6	CASSYGQGPYEQYF	TGTGCCAGCAGTTACGGACAGGGACCCTACGAGCAGTACTTC